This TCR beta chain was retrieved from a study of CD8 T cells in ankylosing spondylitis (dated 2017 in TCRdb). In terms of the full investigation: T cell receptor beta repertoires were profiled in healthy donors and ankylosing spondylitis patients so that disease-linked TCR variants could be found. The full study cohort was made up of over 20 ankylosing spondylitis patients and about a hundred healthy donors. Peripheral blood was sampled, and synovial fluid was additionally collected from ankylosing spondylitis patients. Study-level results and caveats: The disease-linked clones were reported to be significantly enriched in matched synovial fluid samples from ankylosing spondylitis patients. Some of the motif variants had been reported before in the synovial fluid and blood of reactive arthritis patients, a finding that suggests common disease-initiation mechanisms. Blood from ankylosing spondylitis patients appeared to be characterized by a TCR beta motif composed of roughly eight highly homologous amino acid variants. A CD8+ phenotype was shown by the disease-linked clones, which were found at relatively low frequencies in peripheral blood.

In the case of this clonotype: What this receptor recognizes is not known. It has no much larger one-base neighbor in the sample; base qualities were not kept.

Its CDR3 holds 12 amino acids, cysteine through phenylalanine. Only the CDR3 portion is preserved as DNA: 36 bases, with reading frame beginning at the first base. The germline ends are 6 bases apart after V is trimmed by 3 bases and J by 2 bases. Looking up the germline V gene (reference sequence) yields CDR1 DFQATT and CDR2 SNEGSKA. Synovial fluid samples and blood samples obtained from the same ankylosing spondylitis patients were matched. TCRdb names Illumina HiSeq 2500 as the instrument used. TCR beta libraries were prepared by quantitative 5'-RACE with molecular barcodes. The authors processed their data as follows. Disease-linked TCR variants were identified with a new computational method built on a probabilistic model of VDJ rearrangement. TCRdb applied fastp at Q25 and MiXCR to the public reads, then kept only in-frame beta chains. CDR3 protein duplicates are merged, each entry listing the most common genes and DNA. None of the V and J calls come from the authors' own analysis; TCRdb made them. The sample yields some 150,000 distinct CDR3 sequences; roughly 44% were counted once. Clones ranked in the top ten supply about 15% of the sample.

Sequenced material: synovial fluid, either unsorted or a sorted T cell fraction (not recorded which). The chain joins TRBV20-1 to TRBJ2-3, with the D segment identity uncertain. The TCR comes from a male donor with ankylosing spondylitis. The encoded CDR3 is CSASSLTDTQYF. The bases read TGCAGTGCTAGCAGCCTCACAGATACGCAGTATTTT.